This T cell receptor beta chain was captured in a study of read filtering for tumor transcriptome and immune sequencing. Study overall: R-ISS stage counts were 8 or 9 for I, approximately 15 for II, more than 5 for III.

This clonotype was counted only a few times. A read error may explain this, as a much larger clone is one base away. The library was built from about 400 ng RNA with molecular barcoded adaptors for alpha/delta and beta/gamma chains. TCRdb reprocessed the reads with MiXCR, giving one entry per CDR3 protein. The table has some 22,000 distinct CDR3 sequences, roughly 13% seen once. V lost 4 bases, J lost 5 bases, and 15 bases stayed unmatched. CDR3 length: 17 amino acids. Germline CDR1 reads LNHDA; CDR2 reads SQIVND (reference sequence). The V gene is TRBV19, the J gene TRBJ2-7, with 9 positions matching TRBD2. This TCR came from a donor aged 40 or older with multiple myeloma. The sample was a population of CD138-negative cells sorted from bone marrow. The CDR3: CASSTTRGAGGPNEQYF. The CDR3 DNA reads TGTGCCAGTAGTACTACCCGGGGGGCGGGAGGGCCGAACGAGCAGTACTTC.